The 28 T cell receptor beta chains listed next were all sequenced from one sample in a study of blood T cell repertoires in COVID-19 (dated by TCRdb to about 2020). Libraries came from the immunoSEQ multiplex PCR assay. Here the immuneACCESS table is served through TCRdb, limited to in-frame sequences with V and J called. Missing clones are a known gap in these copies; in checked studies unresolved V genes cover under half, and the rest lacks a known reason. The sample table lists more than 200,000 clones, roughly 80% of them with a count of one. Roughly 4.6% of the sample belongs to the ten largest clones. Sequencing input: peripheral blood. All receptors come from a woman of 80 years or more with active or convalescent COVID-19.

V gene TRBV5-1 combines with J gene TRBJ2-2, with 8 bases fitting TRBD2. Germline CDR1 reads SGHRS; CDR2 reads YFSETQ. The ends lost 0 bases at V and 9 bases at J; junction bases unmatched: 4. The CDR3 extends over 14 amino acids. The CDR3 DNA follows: TGCGCCAGCAGCTTGGCAGCGGGAGTATGGGAGCTGTTTTTT. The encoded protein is CASSLAAGVWELFF.

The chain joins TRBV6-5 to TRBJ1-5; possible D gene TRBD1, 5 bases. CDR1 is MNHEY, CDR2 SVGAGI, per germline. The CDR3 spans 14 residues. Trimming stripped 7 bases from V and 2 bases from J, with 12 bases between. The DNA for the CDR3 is TGTGCCAGCAATCGGGGGGATGGCAATCAGCCCCAGCATTTT. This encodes CASNRGDGNQPQHF.

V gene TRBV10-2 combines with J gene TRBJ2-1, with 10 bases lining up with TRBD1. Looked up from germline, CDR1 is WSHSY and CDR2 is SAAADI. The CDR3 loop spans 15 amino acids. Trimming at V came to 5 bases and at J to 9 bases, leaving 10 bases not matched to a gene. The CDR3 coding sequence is TGCGCCAGCAGTTCTCCGGGACAGGGGTGGATTGAGCAGTTCTTC. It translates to CASSSPGQGWIEQFF.

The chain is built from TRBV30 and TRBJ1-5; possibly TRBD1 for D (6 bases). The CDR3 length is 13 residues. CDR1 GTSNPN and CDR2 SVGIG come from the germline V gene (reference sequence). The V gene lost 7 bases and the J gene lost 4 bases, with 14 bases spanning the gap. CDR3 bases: TGTGCCTTATCAACACAGGGAAATCAGCCCCAGCATTTT. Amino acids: CALSTQGNQPQHF.

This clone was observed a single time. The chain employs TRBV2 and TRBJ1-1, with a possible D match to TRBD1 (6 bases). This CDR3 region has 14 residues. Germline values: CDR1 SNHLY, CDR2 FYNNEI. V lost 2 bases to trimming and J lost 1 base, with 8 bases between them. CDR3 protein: CASSEQGSNTEAFF. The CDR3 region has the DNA TGTGCCAGCAGTGAACAGGGGTCGAACACTGAAGCTTTCTTT. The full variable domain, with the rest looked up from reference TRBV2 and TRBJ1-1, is EPEVTQTPSHQVTQMGQEVILRCVPISNHLYFYWYRQILGQKVEFLVSFYNNEISEKSEIFDDQFSVERPDGSNFTLKIRSTKLEDSAMYFCASSEQGSNTEAFFGQGTRLTVV.

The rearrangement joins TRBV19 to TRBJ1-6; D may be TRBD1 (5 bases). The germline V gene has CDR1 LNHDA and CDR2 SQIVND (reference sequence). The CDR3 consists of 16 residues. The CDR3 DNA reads TGTGCTACGGCTGGGCCCGGGGGATCCTATAATTCACCCCTCCACTTT. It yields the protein CATAGPGGSYNSPLHF.

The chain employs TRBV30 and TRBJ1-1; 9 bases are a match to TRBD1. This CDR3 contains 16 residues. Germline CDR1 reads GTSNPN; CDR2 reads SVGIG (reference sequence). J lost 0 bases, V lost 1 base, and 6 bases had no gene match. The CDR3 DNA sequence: TGTGCCTGGAGTGGAACGACAGGGGGGATGAACACTGAAGCTTTCTTT. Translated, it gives CAWSGTTGGMNTEAFF.

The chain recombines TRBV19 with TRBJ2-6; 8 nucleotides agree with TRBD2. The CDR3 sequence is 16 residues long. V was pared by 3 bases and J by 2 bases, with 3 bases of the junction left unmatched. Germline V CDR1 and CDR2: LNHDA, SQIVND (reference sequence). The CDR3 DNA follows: TGTGCCAGTAGTATCCGGCGGGAGGCTGGGGCCAACGTCCTGACTTTC. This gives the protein CASSIRREAGANVLTF. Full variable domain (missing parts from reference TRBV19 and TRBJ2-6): DGGITQSPKYLFRKEGQNVTLSCEQNLNHDAMYWYRQDPGQGLRLIYYSQIVNDFQKGDIAEGYSVSREKKESFPLTVTSAQKNPTAFYLCASSIRREAGANVLTFGAGSRLTVL.

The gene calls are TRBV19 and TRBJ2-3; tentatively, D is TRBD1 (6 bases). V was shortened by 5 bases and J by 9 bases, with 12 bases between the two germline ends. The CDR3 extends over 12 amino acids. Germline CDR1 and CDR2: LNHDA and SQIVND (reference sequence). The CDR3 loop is CASSVLTGTQYF. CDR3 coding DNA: TGTGCCAGTAGTGTTCTGACAGGAACGCAGTATTTT.

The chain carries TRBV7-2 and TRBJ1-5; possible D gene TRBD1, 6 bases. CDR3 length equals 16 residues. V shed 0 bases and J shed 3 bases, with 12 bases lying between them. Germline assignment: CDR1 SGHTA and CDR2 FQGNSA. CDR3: CASSLAQGTYNQPQHF. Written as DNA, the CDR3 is TGTGCCAGCAGCTTAGCGCAGGGGACCTACAATCAGCCCCAGCATTTT.

The CDR3 spells CASSLGPGTGGTDTQYF. Here the CDR3 DNA reads TGCGCCAGCAGCTTAGGTCCCGGGACAGGGGGCACAGATACGCAGTATTTT. This chain links TRBV5-1 with TRBJ2-3; TRBD1 aligns across 10 bases. Germline-derived CDR1 and CDR2 are SGHRS and YFSETQ. The CDR3 has 17 residues. The V gene end was trimmed by 2 bases and the J gene end by 1 base; junction bases not matched to a gene: 7. The whole variable domain, filled in from reference TRBV5-1 and TRBJ2-3, reads KAGVTQTPRYLIKTRGQQVTLSCSPISGHRSVSWYQQTPGQGLQFLFEYFSETQRNKGNFPGRFSGRQFSNSRSEMNVSTLELGDSALYLCASSLGPGTGGTDTQYFGPGTRLTVL.

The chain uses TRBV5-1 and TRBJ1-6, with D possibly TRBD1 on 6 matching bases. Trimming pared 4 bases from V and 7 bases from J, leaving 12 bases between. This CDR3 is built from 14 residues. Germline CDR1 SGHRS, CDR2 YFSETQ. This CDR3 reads CASSPGQQNSPLHF. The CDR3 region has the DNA TGCGCCAGCAGCCCCGGACAGCAGAATTCACCCCTCCACTTT.

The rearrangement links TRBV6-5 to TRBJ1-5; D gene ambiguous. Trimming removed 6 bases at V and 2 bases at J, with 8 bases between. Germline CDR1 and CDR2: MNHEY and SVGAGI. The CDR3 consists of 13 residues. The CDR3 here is CASRRDGNQPQHF. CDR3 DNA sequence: TGTGCCAGCAGGAGGGATGGCAATCAGCCCCAGCATTTT.

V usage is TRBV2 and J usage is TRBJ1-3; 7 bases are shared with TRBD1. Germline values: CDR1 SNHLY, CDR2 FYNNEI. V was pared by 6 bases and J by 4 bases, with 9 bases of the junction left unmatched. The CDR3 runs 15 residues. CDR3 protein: CASSPQGITGNTIYF. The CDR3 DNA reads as TGTGCCAGCAGCCCACAGGGGATAACGGGAAACACCATATATTTT. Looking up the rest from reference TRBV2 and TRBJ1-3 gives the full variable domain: EPEVTQTPSHQVTQMGQEVILRCVPISNHLYFYWYRQILGQKVEFLVSFYNNEISEKSEIFDDQFSVERPDGSNFTLKIRSTKLEDSAMYFCASSPQGITGNTIYFGEGSWLTVV.

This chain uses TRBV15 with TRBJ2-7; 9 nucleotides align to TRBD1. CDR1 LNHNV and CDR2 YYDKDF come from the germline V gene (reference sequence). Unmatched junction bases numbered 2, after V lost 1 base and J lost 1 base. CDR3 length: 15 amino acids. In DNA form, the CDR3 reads TGTGCCACCAGCAGAGTGGGGACAGGGTCCTACGAGCAGTACTTC. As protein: CATSRVGTGSYEQYF.

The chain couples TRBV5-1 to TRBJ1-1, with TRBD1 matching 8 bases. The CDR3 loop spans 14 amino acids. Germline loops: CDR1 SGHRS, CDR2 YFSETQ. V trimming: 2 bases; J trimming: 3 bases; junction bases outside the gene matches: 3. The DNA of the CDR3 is TGCGCCAGCAGCTTTTCACAGGGGGACACTGAAGCTTTCTTT. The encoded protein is CASSFSQGDTEAFF.

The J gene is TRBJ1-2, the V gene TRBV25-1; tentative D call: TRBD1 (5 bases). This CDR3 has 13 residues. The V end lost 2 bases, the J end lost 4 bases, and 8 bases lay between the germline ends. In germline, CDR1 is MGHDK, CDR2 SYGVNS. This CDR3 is CASSELTGYGYTF. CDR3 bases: TGTGCCAGCAGTGAACTAACAGGCTATGGCTACACCTTC.

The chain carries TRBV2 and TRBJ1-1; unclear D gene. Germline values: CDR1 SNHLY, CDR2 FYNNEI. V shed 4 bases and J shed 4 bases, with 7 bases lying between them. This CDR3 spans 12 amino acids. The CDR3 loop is CASSVYVTEAFF. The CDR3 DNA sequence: TGTGCCAGCAGTGTGTATGTCACTGAAGCTTTCTTT.

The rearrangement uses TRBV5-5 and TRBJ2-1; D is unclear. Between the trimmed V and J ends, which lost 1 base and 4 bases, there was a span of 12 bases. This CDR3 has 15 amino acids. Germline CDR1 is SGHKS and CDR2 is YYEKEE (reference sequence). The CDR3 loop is CASSLTSQEYNEQFF. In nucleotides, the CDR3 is TGTGCCAGCAGCTTGACGTCGCAAGAGTACAATGAGCAGTTCTTC.

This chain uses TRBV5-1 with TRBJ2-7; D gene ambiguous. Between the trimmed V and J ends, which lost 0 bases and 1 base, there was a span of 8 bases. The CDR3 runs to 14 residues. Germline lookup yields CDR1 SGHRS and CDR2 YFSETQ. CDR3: CASSLAEHSYEQYF. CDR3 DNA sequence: TGCGCCAGCAGCTTGGCCGAACATTCCTACGAGCAGTACTTC.

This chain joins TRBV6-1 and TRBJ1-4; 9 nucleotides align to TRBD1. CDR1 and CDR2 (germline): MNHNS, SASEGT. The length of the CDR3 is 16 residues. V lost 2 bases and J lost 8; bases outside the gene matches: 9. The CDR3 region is CASSENDAGQGEKLFF. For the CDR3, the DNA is TGTGCCAGCAGTGAAAACGACGCGGGACAGGGCGAAAAACTGTTTTTT.

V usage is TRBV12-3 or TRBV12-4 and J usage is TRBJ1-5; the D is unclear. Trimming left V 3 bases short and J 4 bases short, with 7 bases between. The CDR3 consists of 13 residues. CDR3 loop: CASSFNMNQPQHF. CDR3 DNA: TGTGCCAGCAGTTTTAATATGAATCAGCCCCAGCATTTT.

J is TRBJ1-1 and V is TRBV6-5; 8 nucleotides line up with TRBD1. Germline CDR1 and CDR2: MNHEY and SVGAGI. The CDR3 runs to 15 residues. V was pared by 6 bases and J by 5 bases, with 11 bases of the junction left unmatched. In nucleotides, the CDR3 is TGTGCCAGCAGCGCCACCCGGACAGGGCGGACTGAAGCTTTCTTT. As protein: CASSATRTGRTEAFF.

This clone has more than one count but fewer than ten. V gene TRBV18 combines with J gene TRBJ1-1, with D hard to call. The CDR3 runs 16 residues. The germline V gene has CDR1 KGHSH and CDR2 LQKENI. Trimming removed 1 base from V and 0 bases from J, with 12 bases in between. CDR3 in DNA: TGTGCCAGCTCACCACTCGTACCACTCATGAACACTGAAGCTTTCTTT. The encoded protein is CASSPLVPLMNTEAFF. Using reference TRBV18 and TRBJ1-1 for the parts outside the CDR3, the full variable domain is NAGVMQNPRHLVRRRGQEARLRCSPMKGHSHVYWYRQLPEEGLKFMVYLQKENIIDESGMPKERFSAEFPKEGPSILRIQQVVRGDSAAYFCASSPLVPLMNTEAFFGQGTRLTVV.

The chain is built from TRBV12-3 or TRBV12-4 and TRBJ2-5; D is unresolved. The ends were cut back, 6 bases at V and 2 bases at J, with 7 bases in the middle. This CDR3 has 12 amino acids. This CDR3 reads CASSQTQETQYF. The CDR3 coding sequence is TGTGCCAGCAGCCAAACTCAAGAGACCCAGTACTTC.

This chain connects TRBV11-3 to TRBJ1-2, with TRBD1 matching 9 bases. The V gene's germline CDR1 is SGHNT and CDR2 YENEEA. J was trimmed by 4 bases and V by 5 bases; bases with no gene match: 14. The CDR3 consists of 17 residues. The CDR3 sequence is CASSSRDRAIRFYGYTF. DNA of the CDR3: TGTGCCAGCAGCAGCCGGGACAGGGCAATTAGGTTCTATGGCTACACCTTC.

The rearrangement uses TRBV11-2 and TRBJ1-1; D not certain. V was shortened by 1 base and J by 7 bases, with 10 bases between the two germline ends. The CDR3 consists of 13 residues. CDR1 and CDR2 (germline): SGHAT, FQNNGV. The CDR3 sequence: CASSLGSVGEAFF. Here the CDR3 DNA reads TGTGCCAGCAGCTTAGGAAGTGTCGGTGAAGCTTTCTTT. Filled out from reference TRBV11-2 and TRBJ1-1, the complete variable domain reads EAGVAQSPRYKIIEKRQSVAFWCNPISGHATLYWYQQILGQGPKLLIQFQNNGVVDDSQLPKDRFSAERLKGVDSTLKIQPAKLEDSAVYLCASSLGSVGEAFFGQGTRLTVV.

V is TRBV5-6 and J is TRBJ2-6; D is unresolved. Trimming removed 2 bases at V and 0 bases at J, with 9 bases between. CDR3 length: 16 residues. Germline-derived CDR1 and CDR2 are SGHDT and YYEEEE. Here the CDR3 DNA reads TGTGCCAGCAGCTTAGACATCTCCTCTGGGGCCAACGTCCTGACTTTC. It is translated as CASSLDISSGANVLTF. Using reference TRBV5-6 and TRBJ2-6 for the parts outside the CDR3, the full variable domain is DAGVTQSPTHLIKTRGQQVTLRCSPKSGHDTVSWYQQALGQGPQFIFQYYEEEERQRGNFPDRFSGHQFPNYSSELNVNALLLGDSALYLCASSLDISSGANVLTFGAGSRLTVL.